One sample yielded the 14 T cell receptor beta chains listed below, sequenced in a study of cytomegalovirus exposure and HLA in healthy donors (dated by TCRdb to about 2017). Libraries came from the immunoSEQ multiplex PCR assay. Drawn from immuneACCESS, this table holds only the in-frame rearrangements with V and J called that TCRdb kept. Clones are partly lost; checked studies trace under half to an unresolved V gene and leave the rest unexplained. The sample yields 130,000 to 150,000 clones; almost 90% were counted once. Of the sample, 7.5% to 10% is held by the ten largest clones. The specimen sequenced was PBMCs. Source of these receptors: a woman younger than 30 in good health and CMV-seropositive.

The V call is TRBV6-1, the J call TRBJ2-1; weak D call: TRBD2 (5 bases). V was trimmed by 0 bases and J by 3 bases, leaving 6 bases between them. The CDR3 runs to 14 residues. Germline V lookup: CDR1 MNHNS, CDR2 SASEGT. CDR3 in DNA: TGTGCCAGCAGTGAAGCGGGAGTCTACAATGAGCAGTTCTTC. Translation gives CASSEAGVYNEQFF.

The V gene is TRBV9, the J gene TRBJ1-2, with D perhaps TRBD1 (6 bases). The CDR3 has 14 residues. V was cut by 3 bases and J by 6 bases, with 15 bases left in between. Per germline, CDR1 SGDLS and CDR2 YYNGEE. CDR3 residues: CASSATRGGHGYTF. DNA of the CDR3: TGTGCCAGCAGCGCCACAAGGGGGGGGCATGGCTACACCTTC.

The chain uses TRBV5-1 and TRBJ2-7; 10 bases are a match to TRBD1. The CDR3 runs 12 residues. Germline V CDR1 and CDR2: SGHRS, YFSETQ. The J segment lost 6 bases and the V segment lost 4 bases, leaving 1 base of the junction unmatched. The CDR3 loop reads CASSRDRGEQYF. CDR3 sequence (DNA): TGCGCCAGCAGCAGGGACAGGGGCGAGCAGTACTTC.

The genes are TRBV7-9 and TRBJ2-3; no definite D call. Germline CDR1 and CDR2: SEHNR and FQNEAQ (reference sequence). V was cut by 4 bases and J by 0 bases, with 8 bases left in between. The CDR3 consists of 14 residues. The CDR3 is CASSSSTSTDTQYF. In DNA form, the CDR3 reads TGTGCCAGCAGCTCATCGACTAGCACAGATACGCAGTATTTT.

The chain joins TRBV28 to TRBJ2-1, with 12 bases that match TRBD2. Unmatched junction bases numbered 10, after V lost 6 bases and J lost 7 bases. Germline CDR1 is MDHEN and CDR2 is SYDVKM. This CDR3 region has 16 residues. CDR3 protein: CASSVPLAGGRNEQFF. CDR3 bases: TGTGCCAGCAGCGTGCCACTAGCGGGAGGTCGGAATGAGCAGTTCTTC.

V gene TRBV28 combines with J gene TRBJ1-2; 8 bases fit TRBD1. Looked up from germline, CDR1 is MDHEN and CDR2 is SYDVKM. After removal of 5 bases from V and 5 bases from J, the junction contained 4 bases not matched to a gene. The CDR3 sequence is 13 residues long. CDR3 residues: CASSQGARYGYTF. The DNA for the CDR3 is TGTGCCAGCAGTCAGGGGGCTCGGTATGGCTACACCTTC.

The chain is built from TRBV6-6 and TRBJ2-2; D is unclear. This CDR3 has 11 amino acids. V lost 8 bases, J lost 8 bases, and 9 bases lay in between. Germline V gene sequence: CDR1 MNHNY, CDR2 SVGAGI (reference sequence). The CDR3 nucleotides are TGTGCCAGCGGTCGAGGAGGGGAGCTGTTTTTT. Translating it yields CASGRGGELFF.

The sample holds one count of this clone. The chain recombines TRBV7-6 with TRBJ2-5, with 9 positions matching TRBD2. From germline, CDR1 is SGHVS and CDR2 FNYEAQ. The CDR3 covers 16 residues. V was pared by 5 bases and J by 5 bases, with 12 bases of the junction left unmatched. CDR3 loop: CASSPSGSGSIETQYF. The CDR3 nucleotides read TGTGCCAGCAGCCCCTCGGGTAGCGGGAGCATTGAGACCCAGTACTTC.

The V and J genes are TRBV5-6 and TRBJ2-5; D might be TRBD2 (5 bases). Germline CDR1 SGHDT, CDR2 YYEEEE. This CDR3 is built from 14 residues. Trimming removed 4 bases from V and 0 bases from J, with 10 bases in between. The CDR3 here is CASSLGIYQETQYF. CDR3 sequence (DNA): TGTGCCAGCAGCCTCGGGATTTACCAAGAGACCCAGTACTTC. Filled out from reference TRBV5-6 and TRBJ2-5, the complete variable domain reads DAGVTQSPTHLIKTRGQQVTLRCSPKSGHDTVSWYQQALGQGPQFIFQYYEEEERQRGNFPDRFSGHQFPNYSSELNVNALLLGDSALYLCASSLGIYQETQYFGPGTRLLVL.

This chain connects TRBV20-1 to TRBJ2-7; D is undetermined. Germline CDR1 is DFQATT and CDR2 is SNEGSKA (reference sequence). V was clipped by 5 bases and J by 3 bases, with 8 bases between them. The CDR3 contains 11 residues. The CDR3 DNA is TGCAGTGCTTGGGCGCGCTACGAGCAGTACTTC. Translated, it gives CSAWARYEQYF.

V usage is TRBV4-2 and J usage is TRBJ1-4, with D hard to call. V lost 1 base, J lost 11 bases, and 17 bases lay in between. CDR3 length: 15 amino acids. Germline V gene lookup returns CDR1 LGHNA and CDR2 YNFKEQ. For the CDR3, the DNA is TGTGCCAGCAGCCAAGCCACGTTAGAGTTCGGGAAACTGTTTTTT. This encodes CASSQATLEFGKLFF.

V gene TRBV6-1 combines with J gene TRBJ1-5; TRBD1 matches at 7 bases. The germline CDR1 and CDR2 sequences are MNHNS and SASEGT. This CDR3 comprises 14 residues. V gave up 7 bases and J gave up 4 bases; unmatched junction bases: 7. In DNA, the CDR3 is TGTGCCAGCACTACAGGGGTAGGGAATCAGCCCCAGCATTTT. Translated, it gives CASTTGVGNQPQHF.

The chain's CDR3 is CASSLSAPGTEAFF. CDR3 bases: TGTGCCAGCAGTTTATCGGCCCCGGGGACTGAAGCTTTCTTT. The chain links TRBV27 to TRBJ1-1, with no clear D. CDR3 length equals 14 residues. V was clipped by 0 bases and J by 5 bases, with 10 bases between them. Germline V gives CDR1 MNHEY, CDR2 SMNVEV (reference sequence).

The CDR3: CATSREQGAGGYTF. The DNA for the CDR3 is TGTGCCACCAGCAGAGAACAGGGGGCGGGTGGCTACACCTTC. The rearrangement links TRBV15 to TRBJ1-2; 9 bases align to TRBD1. This CDR3 spans 14 amino acids. Trimming took 0 bases from V and 7 from J; bases not matched to a gene: 3. CDR1 and CDR2 from the germline V gene are LNHNV and YYDKDF (reference sequence).